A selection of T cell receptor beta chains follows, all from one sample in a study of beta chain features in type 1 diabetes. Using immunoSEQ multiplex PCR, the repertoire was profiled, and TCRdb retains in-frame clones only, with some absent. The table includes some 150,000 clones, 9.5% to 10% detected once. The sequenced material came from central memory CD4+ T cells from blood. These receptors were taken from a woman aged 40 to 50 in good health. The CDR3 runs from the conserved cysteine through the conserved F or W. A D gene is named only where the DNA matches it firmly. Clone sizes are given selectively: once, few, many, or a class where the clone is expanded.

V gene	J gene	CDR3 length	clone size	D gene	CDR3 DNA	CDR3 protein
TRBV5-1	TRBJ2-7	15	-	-	TGCGCCAGCAGCTTGTTGGCAACCTCCAAGAGGGAGCAGTACTTC	CASSLLATSKREQYF
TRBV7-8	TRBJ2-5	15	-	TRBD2	TGTGCCAGCAGGGGGCGGGCCGGAGCGGGGGAGACCCAGTACTTC	CASRGRAGAGETQYF
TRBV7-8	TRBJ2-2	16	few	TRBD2	TGTGCCAGCAGCTTAGTCCTGGGAGGGTTTAACGGGGAGCTGTTTTTT	CASSLVLGGFNGELFF
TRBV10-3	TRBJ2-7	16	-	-	TGTGCCATCAGTGGTGCGCGGCAGGGTATCGACTACGAGCAGTACTTC	CAISGARQGIDYEQYF
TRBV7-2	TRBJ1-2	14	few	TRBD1	TGTGCCAGCAGCTCGGGACAGGGGGTTGACGGCTACACCTTC	CASSSGQGVDGYTF
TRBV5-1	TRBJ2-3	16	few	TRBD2	TGCGCCAGCAGCTTCACGGCTAGCGGGGCTTTAGATACGCAGTATTTT	CASSFTASGALDTQYF
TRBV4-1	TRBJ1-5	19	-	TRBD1	TGCGCCAGCAGCCGCCTGATCTCGGACAGGGTGGTTAGCAATCAGCCCCAGCATTTT	CASSRLISDRVVSNQPQHF
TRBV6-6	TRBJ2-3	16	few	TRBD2	TGTGCCAGCAGACCCGTAGCGGGGGGGCCAACAGATACGCAGTATTTT	CASRPVAGGPTDTQYF
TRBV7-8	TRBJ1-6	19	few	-	TGTGCCAGCAGCTTAGCGGCCGTTCAACTCAGGGGTTCTAATTCACCCCTCCACTTT	CASSLAAVQLRGSNSPLHF
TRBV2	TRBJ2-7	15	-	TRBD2	TGTGCCAGCAGTAGGGACAGCGGGGGGCACTACGAGCAGTACTTC	CASSRDSGGHYEQYF
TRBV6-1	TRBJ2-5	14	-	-	TGTGCCAGCAAGATGGGGACTTTGCAAGAGACCCAGTACTTC	CASKMGTLQETQYF
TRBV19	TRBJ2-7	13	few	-	TGTGCCAGTAAGGGGCCACAGGCTAGGGAGCAGTACTTC	CASKGPQAREQYF
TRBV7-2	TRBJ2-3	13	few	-	TGTGCCAGCAGCTTAGCGCGTACAGATACGCAGTATTTT	CASSLARTDTQYF
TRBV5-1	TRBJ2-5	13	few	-	TGCGCCAGCAGCACAGGGACCTCAGAGACCCAGTACTTC	CASSTGTSETQYF
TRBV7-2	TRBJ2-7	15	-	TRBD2	TGTGCCAGCAGCTTAGCGGGGGGGTCCTCCTACGAGCAGTACTTC	CASSLAGGSSYEQYF
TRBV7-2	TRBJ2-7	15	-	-	TGTGCCAGCAGTCCCCAGGGGCTAAGCTCCTACGAGCAGTACTTC	CASSPQGLSSYEQYF